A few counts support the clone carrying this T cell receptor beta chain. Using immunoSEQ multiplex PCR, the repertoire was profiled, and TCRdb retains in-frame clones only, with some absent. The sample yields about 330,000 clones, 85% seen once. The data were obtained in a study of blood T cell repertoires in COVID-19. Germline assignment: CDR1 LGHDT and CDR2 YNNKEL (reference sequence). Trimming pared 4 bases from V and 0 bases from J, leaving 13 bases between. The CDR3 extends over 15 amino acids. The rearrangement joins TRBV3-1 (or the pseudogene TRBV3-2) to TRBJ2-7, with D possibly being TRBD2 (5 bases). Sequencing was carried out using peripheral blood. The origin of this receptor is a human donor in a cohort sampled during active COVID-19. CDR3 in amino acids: CASSLERASSYEQYF. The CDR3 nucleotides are TGTGCCAGCAGCCTCGAGAGGGCCAGCTCCTACGAGCAGTACTTC.